This T cell receptor (beta chain) was sequenced in a study of blood T cells in healthy people across ages. Overall study: Roughly one uniquely barcoded beta molecule per two T cells was captured.

A second about 6 to 12 cycle PCR used barcoded and J-beta primers. MiXCR, run by TCRdb on the 5' RACE reads, gives a single entry per CDR3 protein. The table has fewer than 900,000 distinct CDR3 sequences, about 37% seen once. Regarding this clonotype: Its antigen is unknown.

General observations from the study: Per-million-T-cell TCR beta diversity fell roughly linearly with age. Donor CMV status, an unknown factor, possibly confounded changes in expanded clonotypes.

The CDR3 has 13 amino acids. V lost 2 bases to trimming and J lost 3 bases, with 8 bases between them. Sequences were obtained from blood. The chain carries TRBV12-3 or TRBV12-4 and TRBJ2-7, with D unresolved. This receptor was identified in a man aged 18 to 29 in good health. CDR3 nucleotide sequence: TGTGCCAGCAGTTTACGGGCGATCTACGAGCAGTACTTC. It translates to CASSLRAIYEQYF.